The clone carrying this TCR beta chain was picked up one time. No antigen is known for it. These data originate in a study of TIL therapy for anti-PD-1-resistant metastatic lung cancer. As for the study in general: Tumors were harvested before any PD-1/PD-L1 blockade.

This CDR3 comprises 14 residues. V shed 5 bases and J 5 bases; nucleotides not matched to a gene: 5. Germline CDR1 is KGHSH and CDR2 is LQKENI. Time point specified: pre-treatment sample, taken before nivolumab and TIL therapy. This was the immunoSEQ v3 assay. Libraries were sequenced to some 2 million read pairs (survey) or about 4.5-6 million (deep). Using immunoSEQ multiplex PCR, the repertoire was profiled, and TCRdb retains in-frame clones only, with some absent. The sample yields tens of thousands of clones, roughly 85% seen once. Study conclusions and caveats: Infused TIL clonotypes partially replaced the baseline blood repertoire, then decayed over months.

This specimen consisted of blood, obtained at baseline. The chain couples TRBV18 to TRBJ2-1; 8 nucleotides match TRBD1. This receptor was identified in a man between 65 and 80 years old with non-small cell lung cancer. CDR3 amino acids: CASSKTGVNNEQFF. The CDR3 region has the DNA TGTGCCAGCTCAAAGACAGGGGTCAACAATGAGCAGTTCTTC.